This TCR beta chain emerged from a study of T cells after yellow fever vaccination. Study-wide points: The secondary response was weaker but peaked faster, day 5 versus 15. Re-detected after boosting: most primary clones, more than 95% of CD4 and over 80% of CD8.

Germline loops: CDR1 SGHRS, CDR2 YFSETQ. The CDR3 length is 15 residues. V lost 0 bases to trimming and J lost 5 bases, with 12 bases between them. From the 5' RACE reads, TCRdb called clonotypes with MiXCR, one entry per CDR3 protein. This sample has roughly 500,000 distinct CDR3 sequences, with roughly 19% found just once. This clonotype was seen a handful of times. Its antigen is still unknown. The rearrangement links TRBV5-1 to TRBJ2-1; no firm D call. The receptor comes from a man aged 25 to 45 who received the YFV17D yellow fever vaccine. The specimen was PBMCs, collected 15 days after the yellow fever booster vaccination. The CDR3 DNA reads as TGCGCCAGCAGCTTGGTTAGCCGGACCAACAATGAGCAGTTCTTC. Translation gives CASSLVSRTNNEQFF.